Below, 12 T cell receptor beta chains from the same sample are listed, as sequenced in a study of CD8 T cells in Susac syndrome. RNA was extracted with the RNeasy kit, and a quantity of about 0.45 to 1 ug was reverse transcribed using random hexamers. TCRdb analysed the immunoSEQ multiplex PCR reads with MiXCR anew, one entry per CDR3 protein. The repertoire includes some 110,000 distinct CDR3 sequences, approximately 94% of them detected once, and 0.4% to 0.5% sits in the top ten. Source material: CD8+ T cells from PBMCs. Source of these receptors: a human donor with Susac syndrome.

The V and J genes are TRBV9 and TRBJ1-2, with D hard to call. V gave up 0 bases and J gave up 0 bases, with 9 bases separating them. CDR3 size: 15 residues. Germline CDR1 reads SGDLS; CDR2 reads YYNGEE. The CDR3 DNA is TGTGCCAGCAGCGTAGCTTCTGCCCCTAACTATGGCTACACCTTC. Residues: CASSVASAPNYGYTF.

V gene TRBV25-1 combines with J gene TRBJ2-5, with 8 bases fitting TRBD2. CDR3 length: 17 amino acids. Germline CDR1 and CDR2: MGHDK and SYGVNS. V lost 1 base and J lost 1; bases outside the gene matches: 8. In DNA form, the CDR3 reads TGTGCCAGCAGTGAATCTGGACTAGCCGACTTCCAAGAGACCCAGTACTTC. It encodes CASSESGLADFQETQYF.

V and J are TRBV5-1 and TRBJ2-1, with D unresolved. This CDR3 is 15 amino acids long. Germline V CDR1 and CDR2: SGHRS, YFSETQ. Deletions cut 4 bases from V and 4 bases from J, with 15 bases between. DNA of the CDR3: TGCGCCAGCAGCCCCTCTAAGGGCATATACAATGAGCAGTTCTTC. It is translated as CASSPSKGIYNEQFF.

This chain joins TRBV23-1 and TRBJ2-7; the match to TRBD1 covers 7 bases. TRBV23-1 is marked as an open reading frame, function uncertain. J was trimmed by 2 bases and V by 7 bases; bases with no gene match: 11. CDR3 length: 15 residues. The CDR3 reads CASTSGQVPTYEQYF. The CDR3 nucleotides are TGCGCCAGCACCTCTGGACAGGTTCCCACCTACGAGCAGTACTTC.

The chain links TRBV29-1 to TRBJ2-7; D is perhaps TRBD1 or TRBD2 (5 bases each). Trimming cost V 5 bases and J 3 bases, with 14 bases left between them. The germline CDR1 and CDR2 sequences are SQVTM and ANQGSEA. This CDR3 has 13 amino acids. This CDR3 is CSVRDPLGYEQYF. CDR3 DNA sequence: TGCAGCGTTAGGGACCCCCTAGGCTACGAGCAGTACTTC.

The J gene is TRBJ2-5, the V gene TRBV9; 7 bases are shared with TRBD2. After removal of 2 bases from V and 4 bases from J, the junction contained 8 bases not matched to a gene. CDR3 length equals 15 residues. Germline CDR1 and CDR2: SGDLS and YYNGEE. CDR3 loop: CASSVSGGGVETQYF. CDR3 DNA: TGTGCCAGCAGCGTCTCCGGCGGGGGAGTAGAGACCCAGTACTTC.

The chain carries TRBV2 and TRBJ1-2; D might be TRBD1 (5 bases). V was trimmed by 7 bases and J by 2 bases, leaving 11 bases between them. The CDR3 is 13 amino acids. Germline assignment: CDR1 SNHLY and CDR2 FYNNEI. In DNA form, the CDR3 reads TGTGCCAGCACCCCGGGGCAAAACTATGGCTACACCTTC. It codes for CASTPGQNYGYTF.

The gene calls are TRBV7-9 and TRBJ2-7; 10 positions match TRBD1. In germline, CDR1 is SEHNR, CDR2 FQNEAQ (reference sequence). The CDR3 spans 14 residues. Trimming cost V 5 bases and J 1 base; bases outside gene matches: 2. This CDR3 is CASSGDRGSYEQYF. As DNA, the CDR3 is TGTGCCAGCAGCGGGGACAGGGGATCCTACGAGCAGTACTTC.

The rearrangement joins TRBV15 to TRBJ2-3, with 9 bases lining up with TRBD2. In germline, CDR1 is LNHNV, CDR2 YYDKDF (reference sequence). After removal of 4 bases from V and 2 bases from J, the junction contained 7 bases not matched to a gene. This CDR3 has 16 residues. This CDR3 reads CATSTGLASSTDTQYF. The CDR3 DNA reads as TGTGCCACCAGCACCGGACTAGCGAGCTCCACAGATACGCAGTATTTT.

The chain uses TRBV5-6 and TRBJ2-1; tentative D call: TRBD2 (6 bases). V dropped 4 bases and J dropped 12 bases, with 23 bases sitting between them. The CDR3 runs 15 residues. Germline loops: CDR1 SGHDT, CDR2 YYEEEE. The CDR3 DNA sequence: TGTGCCAGCAGCCCGGCCGGGACTTCAGCCTCCTGGCAGTTCTTC. Its translation is CASSPAGTSASWQFF.

This chain links TRBV4-2 with TRBJ2-1; maybe TRBD2 (5 bases). Trimming took off 3 bases at V and 8 bases at J, with 8 bases between the two ends. In germline, CDR1 is LGHNA, CDR2 YNFKEQ. The CDR3 length is 12 residues. The CDR3 region is CASSQSGDEQFF. The DNA of the CDR3 is TGTGCCAGCAGCCAGTCCGGGGATGAGCAGTTCTTC.

The chain recombines TRBV14 with TRBJ2-3, with a weak D call TRBD2 (5 bases). CDR3 size: 16 residues. Germline V gene lookup returns CDR1 SGHDN and CDR2 FVKESK. Between the trimmed V and J ends, which lost 0 bases and 3 bases, there was a span of 13 bases. CDR3 in amino acids: CASSQDGRPGTDTQYF. The CDR3 DNA reads as TGTGCCAGCAGCCAAGATGGGCGGCCGGGGACAGATACGCAGTATTTT. Full variable domain (missing parts from reference TRBV14 and TRBJ2-3): EAGVTQFPSHSVIEKGQTVTLRCDPISGHDNLYWYRRVMGKEIKFLLHFVKESKQDESGMPNNRFLAERTGGTYSTLKVQPAELEDSGVYFCASSQDGRPGTDTQYFGPGTRLTVL.